Sequencing of this T cell receptor (beta chain) was carried out in a study of blood T cell repertoires in COVID-19 (TCRdb year 2020). Study-level background: Samples from collaborators originated in the United States, Italy and Spain and spanned both the acute and convalescent phases of COVID-19. The prospective study material was composed of cDNA or gDNA derived from T cells, B-cell-depleted T cells, or PBMCs. The dataset comprised deeply sampled blood TCRbeta repertoires from subjects exposed to, actively infected with, or recovered from COVID-19. The repertoires were made available in a free public database intended to serve as a resource for research on the immune response to SARS-CoV-2. Samples came from the ongoing ImmuneRACE study (first 160 participants) plus 1,254 subjects from 6 global collaborators. A de-identified subject ID, COVID-19 status, age in years and sex were almost always included in the sample metadata. HLA class I and class II types, where available, came from metadata supplied by the sample provider rather than from assay-based typing. What the work shows at the level of the full study, not this receptor alone: How much clinical and demographic metadata was included differed by source and by participant, and the metadata was provided uncurated.

The germline V gene (reference sequence) sets CDR1 to DFQATT and CDR2 to SNEGSKA. Cut back by 4 bases and 7 bases, the V and J ends lie 10 bases apart. Including cysteine and phenylalanine, the CDR3 has 11 amino acids. The kept DNA is CDR3 alone, 33 bases in frame from the first base. Enrolling through a virtual design, the prospective study's participants ranged in age from roughly 18 to 100 years and lived across more than 20 United States geographic areas. To assign participants to cohorts, the prospective study relied on clinical history that participants themselves reported in a screening survey and a study questionnaire. ImmuneRACE Cohort 3 recovered participants were defined by two consecutive negative NP/OP PCR tests, healthcare professional clearance, or symptom resolution. Each participant in the prospective study had whole blood, serum and a nasopharyngeal or oropharyngeal swab collected by mobile phlebotomists. Additional blood draws and questionnaires over an approximately two-month period could optionally be provided by prospective study participants. Before DNA extraction, prospective study blood samples were shipped either frozen or at room temperature.

TCRbeta CDR3 regions were amplified from genomic DNA using the immunoSEQ Assay, a bias-controlled multiplex PCR. From the authors' description of their analysis: The number of nucleated cells in each sample was estimated by amplification of reference gene primers within the assay. To quantify the absolute abundance of each unique TCRbeta CDR3 rearrangement, sequence reads were collapsed and filtered. For each sample, productive Simpson clonality was calculated by taking the square root of Simpson's diversity index across productive rearrangements. TCRdb obtained this table from immuneACCESS and retained in-frame rearrangements with V and J assigned. These tables miss some clones; where compared with another copy, unresolved V genes account for less than half of the shortfall, and the remainder is unexplained. V, J and clone size were drawn from that table, and D and trimming were deduced from the DNA. Present in this sample are roughly 350,000 clones, around 90% of which were seen just once. Approximately 17% of the sample goes to the ten largest clones.

There are a few counts of this clone. No cognate antigen has been identified for it. No base quality information exists; no much larger clone differs at one position. This sequence was found in a woman under 40 who had recovered from COVID-19. Here the chain combines TRBV20-1 and TRBJ2-5; a tentative D match to TRBD1 spans 5 bases. The sequenced material came from PBMCs or T cells enriched from blood (not recorded which). The nucleotides are TGCAGTGCTATAACCCAGGGGACCCAGTACTTC. This codes for CSAITQGTQYF.